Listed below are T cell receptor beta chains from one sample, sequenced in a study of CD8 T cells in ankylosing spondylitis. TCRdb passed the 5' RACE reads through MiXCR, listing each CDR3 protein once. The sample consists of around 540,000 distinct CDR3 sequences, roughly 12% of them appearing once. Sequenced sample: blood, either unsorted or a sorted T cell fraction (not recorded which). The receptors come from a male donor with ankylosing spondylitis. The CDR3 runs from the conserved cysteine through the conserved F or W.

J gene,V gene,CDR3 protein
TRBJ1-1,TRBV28,CASSLGSLVEGTEAFF
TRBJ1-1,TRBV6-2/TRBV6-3,CASSLQGIGYTEAFF
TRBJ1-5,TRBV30,CAWSVKGFGQPQHF
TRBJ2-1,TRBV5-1,CASSLNPGQTYNEQFF
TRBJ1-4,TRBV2,CASSESGAGDEKLFF
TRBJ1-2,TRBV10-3,CAISQTGQGAFGYTF
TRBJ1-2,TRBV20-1,CSARDRGEAGYTF
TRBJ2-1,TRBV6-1,CASSEARSYNEQFF
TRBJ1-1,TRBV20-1,CSARPSGHEAFF
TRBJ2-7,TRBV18,CASSPSSVYEQYF
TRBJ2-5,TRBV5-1,CASSLAGSQETQYF
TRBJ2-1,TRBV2,CASNWEIGNEQFF
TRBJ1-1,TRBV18,CASSLDREGTEAFF
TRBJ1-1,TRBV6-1,CASSVFTGVGPNTEAFF
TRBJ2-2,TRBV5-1,CASSLGTSRTGELFF
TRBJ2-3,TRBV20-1,CSATLLGTGRSTDTQYF
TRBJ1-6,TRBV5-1,CASSPGVVNSPLHF
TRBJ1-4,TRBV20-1,CSAGTGRGNEKLFF
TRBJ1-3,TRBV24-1,CATSYGNTIYF
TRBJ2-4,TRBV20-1,CSAEGTSGSDDIQYF
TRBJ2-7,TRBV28,CASSLSRGVWTSSYEQYF
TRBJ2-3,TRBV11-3,CASSLRQGAEDTQYF
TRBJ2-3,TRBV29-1,CSALGGADTQYF
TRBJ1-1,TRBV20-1,CSAKRQAAAFF
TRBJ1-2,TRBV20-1,CSARQDRGEGGYTF
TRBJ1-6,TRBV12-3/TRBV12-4,CASRGDGDSPLHF
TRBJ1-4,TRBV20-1,CSLGGRINEKLFF
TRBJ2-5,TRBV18,CASSPRDRLQTQYF
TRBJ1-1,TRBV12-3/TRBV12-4,CASSLPFRGEAFF
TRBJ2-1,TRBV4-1,CASSQGVAGTYNEQFF
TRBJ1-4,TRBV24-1,CATSDSSGQGYEKLFF
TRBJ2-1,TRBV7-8,CASSYLEAYNEQFF
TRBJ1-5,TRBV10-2,CASSVQGSSQPQHF
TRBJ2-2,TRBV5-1,CASSLELGGIGELFF
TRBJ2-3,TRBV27,CASSFQDQAQYF
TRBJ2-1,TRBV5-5,CASRPGPSNYNEQFF
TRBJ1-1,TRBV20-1,CSKWGLNPEAFF
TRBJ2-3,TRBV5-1,CASSELAGGGDTQYF
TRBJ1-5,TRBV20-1,CSARDWTGRSNQPQHF
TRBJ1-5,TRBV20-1,CSARTALGPQHF
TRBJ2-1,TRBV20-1,CSAMSGSAFNEQFF
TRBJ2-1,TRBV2,CASSESPSGEYNEQFF
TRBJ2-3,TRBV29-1,CSILPLVSGSDTQYF
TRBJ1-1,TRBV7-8,CASSPRETMNTEAFF
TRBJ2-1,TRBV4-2,CASSQIAGGSNEQFF
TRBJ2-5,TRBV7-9,CASSLYLGELQETQYF
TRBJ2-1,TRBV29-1,CSVEDGKLDGEQFF
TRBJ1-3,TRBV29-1,CSVESGTSGNTIYF
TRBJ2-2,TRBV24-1,CATSDFVPGQGAPGDGELFF
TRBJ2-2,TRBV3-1,CATGETGELFF
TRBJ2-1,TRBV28,CASIASGSYNEQFF
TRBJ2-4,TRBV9,CASSKTGNIQYF